Presented here are 5 T cell receptor beta chains from one specimen sequenced in a study of blood T cell repertoires in COVID-19. TCRdb's copy holds only in-frame clones and misses some; the assay was immunoSEQ multiplex PCR. The data hold tens of thousands of clones, with 78% observed a single time. Sequenced input: peripheral blood. These TCRs come from a man aged 65 to 85 with COVID-19, enrolled during active disease.

This rearrangement joins TRBV5-1 to TRBJ2-1; 9 nucleotides agree with TRBD2. The germline V gene encodes CDR1 SGHRS and CDR2 YFSETQ. The CDR3 contains 15 residues. V dropped 4 bases and J dropped 6; count of bases not matched to a gene: 8. The CDR3 loop reads CASSRGSGGVNEQFF. The CDR3 DNA sequence: TGCGCCAGCAGCCGGGGTAGCGGGGGAGTCAATGAGCAGTTCTTC. Looking up the rest from reference TRBV5-1 and TRBJ2-1 gives the full variable domain: KAGVTQTPRYLIKTRGQQVTLSCSPISGHRSVSWYQQTPGQGLQFLFEYFSETQRNKGNFPGRFSGRQFSNSRSEMNVSTLELGDSALYLCASSRGSGGVNEQFFGPGTRLTVL.

The J gene is TRBJ2-1, the V gene TRBV6-5; D ambiguous. Germline CDR1 MNHEY, CDR2 SVGAGI. The CDR3 length is 15 residues. V shed 5 bases and J shed 5 bases, with 16 bases lying between them. The CDR3 DNA reads as TGTGCCAGCAGTAATCTAAATCCCCCGAACAATGAGCAGTTCTTC. This gives the protein CASSNLNPPNNEQFF.

The chain couples TRBV5-1 to TRBJ2-7; the D gene is possibly TRBD2 (6 bases). CDR3 size: 14 residues. Germline V gene sequence: CDR1 SGHRS, CDR2 YFSETQ. Trimming shortened V by 4 bases and J by 5 bases, and 16 bases separated the two germline ends. In nucleotides, the CDR3 is TGCGCCAGCAGCCTGACGACTAGTTCCGACGAGCAGTACTTC. This codes for CASSLTTSSDEQYF.

The chain is built from TRBV4-1 and TRBJ1-2; possibly TRBD1 for D (6 bases). V gave up 4 bases and J gave up 8 bases, with 23 bases separating them. CDR3 size: 16 residues. Germline assignment: CDR1 MGHRA and CDR2 YSYEKL. The CDR3 region is CASSPGPRGGFEGYTF. CDR3 sequence (DNA): TGCGCCAGCAGCCCAGGGCCGAGGGGGGGTTTTGAAGGCTACACCTTC.

This clone was recorded once. The chain uses TRBV7-2 and TRBJ2-3, with D hard to call. Germline V CDR1 and CDR2: SGHTA, FQGNSA. This CDR3 is built from 13 residues. V was clipped by 5 bases and J by 4 bases, with 10 bases between them. CDR3 protein: CASSTSLADTQYF. The CDR3 coding sequence is TGTGCCAGCAGCACATCTCTTGCAGATACGCAGTATTTT. Filled out from reference TRBV7-2 and TRBJ2-3, the complete variable domain reads GAGVSQSPSNKVTEKGKDVELRCDPISGHTALYWYRQSLGQGLEFLIYFQGNSAPDKSGLPSDRFSAERTGGSVSTLTIQRTQQEDSAVYLCASSTSLADTQYFGPGTRLTVL.